This T cell receptor (beta chain) was identified in a study of blood T cell repertoires in COVID-19. Whole-study context: The study drew acute and convalescent COVID-19 samples from the United States, Italy and Spain. T cells, B-cell-depleted T cells, or PBMCs supplied cDNA or gDNA.

V was clipped by 4 bases and J by 5 bases, with 11 bases between them. Looked up from germline, CDR1 is SNHLY and CDR2 is FYNNEI. The CDR3 spans 13 residues. In the original processing: Estimation of nucleated cell counts was performed using reference gene primer amplification. Generated by immunoSEQ multiplex PCR, the TCRdb table keeps only in-frame clones and is missing some. That table furnishes V, J and clone size, whereas the DNA furnished D and trimming. The sample yields 55,000 to 90,000 clones, more than 70% seen once. The TCR originated in a human donor in a cohort sampled during active COVID-19. Sequencing used peripheral blood. The chain carries TRBV2 and TRBJ2-5; no definite D call. Written as DNA, the CDR3 is TGTGCCAGCAGTGGGGCAACGACGGAGACCCAGTACTTC. Amino acid sequence: CASSGATTETQYF.